The 4 T cell receptor beta chains listed next were all sequenced from one sample in a study of shared clonotypes between healthy human individuals. Using immunoSEQ multiplex PCR, the repertoire was profiled, and TCRdb retains in-frame clones only, with some absent. The table lists 2 million to 2.5 million clones, roughly 93% of them singletons. Sequenced material: naive CD4+ T cells from PBMCs. The subset: CD45RA+ positively selected. All receptors come from a man younger than 30 in good health. Some clones in this sample may be carry-over from other donors' samples.

With regard to this clone: This CDR3 is also generated by other DNA sequences in the sample. The chain links TRBV5-1 to TRBJ2-1; TRBD1 agrees at 11 bases. J gave up 4 bases and V 3 bases, and 3 bases lay outside the gene matches. CDR3 length: 15 residues. Germline CDR1 and CDR2: SGHRS and YFSETQ. The CDR3 DNA follows: TGCGCCAGCAGCTCAGGACAGGGGGCTTACAATGAGCAGTTCTTC. Translated: CASSSGQGAYNEQFF.

A single count supports this clone. The rearrangement joins TRBV28 to TRBJ1-6, with 8 bases that match TRBD1. After removal of 5 bases from V and 7 bases from J, the junction contained 7 bases not matched to a gene. CDR3 length: 15 residues. Germline V gives CDR1 MDHEN, CDR2 SYDVKM. The DNA for the CDR3 is TGTGCCAGCAGTCCGCGGGACAGGACAAATTCACCCCTCCACTTT. This gives the protein CASSPRDRTNSPLHF. The whole variable domain, filled in from reference TRBV28 and TRBJ1-6, reads DVKVTQSSRYLVKRTGEKVFLECVQDMDHENMFWYRQDPGLGLRLIYFSYDVKMKEKGDIPEGYSVSREKKERFSLILESASTNQTSMYLCASSPRDRTNSPLHFGNGTRLTVT.

As for this clone: Other DNA sequences within the sample encode an identical CDR3. The chain recombines TRBV7-3 with TRBJ2-3; 7 bases map to TRBD1. This CDR3 is 14 amino acids long. The V gene end was trimmed by 0 bases and the J gene end by 6 bases; junction bases not matched to a gene: 3. Germline V gives CDR1 SGHTA, CDR2 FQGTGA. The CDR3: CASSLTGGSDTQYF. DNA of the CDR3: TGTGCCAGCAGCTTAACAGGGGGCTCGGATACGCAGTATTTT.

The rearrangement joins TRBV4-1 to TRBJ1-5, with TRBD1 matching over 9 bases. CDR1 and CDR2 (germline): MGHRA, YSYEKL. The CDR3 is 19 amino acids. Germline trimming cut 4 bases from V and 5 bases from J; bases unmatched to any gene: 18. The CDR3: CASSRSYTGGASYYQPQHF. The DNA for the CDR3 is TGCGCCAGCAGCCGCAGTTATACAGGGGGCGCCTCGTACTATCAGCCCCAGCATTTT.